A single sample gave rise to the 23 T cell receptor beta chains below, sequenced in a study of neurological immune-mediated disorders. TCRdb analysed the 5' RACE reads with MiXCR anew, one entry per CDR3 protein. In the table there are 70,000 or so distinct CDR3 sequences, 5.2% of which are singletons. Sequenced input: PBMCs. The receptors shown here come from a woman in her 30s with multiple sclerosis.

This clonotype was observed at least ten times. V usage is TRBV20-1 and J usage is TRBJ2-5; D not certain. Germline V gives CDR1 DFQATT, CDR2 SNEGSKA (reference sequence). Trimming left V 6 bases short and J 5 bases short, with 13 bases between. The CDR3 runs to 12 residues. CDR3 sequence (DNA): TGCAGTGCCGTCGAGCAATGGGAGACCCAGTACTTC. Protein product: CSAVEQWETQYF.

This clonotype was counted at least ten times. The chain couples TRBV20-1 to TRBJ2-3; 8 bases agree with TRBD2. The CDR3 spans 16 residues. J was trimmed by 2 bases and V by 3 bases; bases with no gene match: 10. Germline V gene data show CDR1 as DFQATT and CDR2 as SNEGSKA (reference sequence). CDR3 protein: CSARDGLAGYTDTQYF. CDR3 DNA sequence: TGCAGTGCTAGGGACGGGCTAGCGGGTTACACAGATACGCAGTATTTT.

This clonotype was detected ten times or more. The V and J genes are TRBV12-3 or TRBV12-4 and TRBJ1-1; 12 bases fit TRBD1. V was clipped by 0 bases and J by 6 bases; unmatched bases: 5. The CDR3 length is 16 residues. The CDR3 loop reads CASSLAGTGGAAEAFF. In nucleotides, the CDR3 is TGTGCCAGCAGTTTAGCCGGGACAGGGGGCGCGGCTGAAGCTTTCTTT.

This clonotype was seen ten or more times. This chain links TRBV12-3 or TRBV12-4 with TRBJ2-7; D is perhaps TRBD2 (5 bases). Trimming cost V 2 bases and J 6 bases, with 8 bases left between them. This CDR3 has 12 residues. The chain's CDR3 is CASSLRGFEQYF. DNA of the CDR3: TGTGCCAGCAGTTTAAGAGGGTTCGAGCAGTACTTC.

This clonotype has ten or more counts. The chain joins TRBV27 to TRBJ1-1; D is uncertain. Per germline, CDR1 MNHEY and CDR2 SMNVEV (reference sequence). The CDR3 extends over 12 amino acids. V gave up 5 bases and J gave up 6 bases, with 10 bases separating them. CDR3 region: CASSLGRAEAFF. The CDR3 DNA reads as TGTGCCAGCAGTCTTGGTCGGGCTGAAGCTTTCTTT.

This clonotype was recorded at least ten times. The rearrangement uses TRBV7-2 and TRBJ2-1, with 8 bases lining up with TRBD2. Unmatched junction bases numbered 9, after V lost 5 bases and J lost 15 bases. Germline CDR1 reads SGHTA; CDR2 reads FQGNSA. There are 12 residues in the CDR3. CDR3 sequence (DNA): TGTGCCAGCAGCCCAAGACTAGCGTTTCCGTTCTTC. It specifies CASSPRLAFPFF.

Many counts were recorded for this clonotype. In nucleotides, the CDR3 is TGCGCCAGCAGCTTGGTGGGCAGTAGAATGAACACTGAAGCTTTCTTT. Translated: CASSLVGSRMNTEAFF. The V call is TRBV5-1, the J call TRBJ1-1; no reliable D call. Trimming took off 0 bases at V and 0 bases at J, with 12 bases between the two ends. The CDR3 runs 16 residues. In germline, CDR1 is SGHRS, CDR2 YFSETQ.

This clonotype came up many times. The genes are TRBV5-1 and TRBJ1-6; no definite D call. The V gene's germline CDR1 is SGHRS and CDR2 YFSETQ. The CDR3 length is 14 residues. Trimming removed 4 bases at V and 6 bases at J, with 11 bases between. The CDR3 loop reads CASSISFLNSPLHF. The CDR3 DNA reads TGCGCCAGCAGCATCTCCTTTCTTAATTCACCCCTCCACTTT.

By share, this clonotype counts as medium-sized (0.01 to 0.1%). The chain recombines TRBV20-1 with TRBJ2-7, with TRBD2 matching over 12 bases. Germline values: CDR1 DFQATT, CDR2 SNEGSKA (reference sequence). The CDR3 has 13 amino acids. The J segment lost 4 bases and the V segment lost 4 bases, leaving 2 bases of the junction unmatched. This chain's CDR3 is CSAIGLAGYEQYF. In DNA, the CDR3 is TGCAGTGCTATTGGACTAGCGGGGTACGAGCAGTACTTC.

Ten or more counts support this clonotype. In nucleotides, the CDR3 is TGCGCCAGCAGCTTGGCTCCAGGGTATGGAACCGGGGAGCTGTTTTTT. Translated, it gives CASSLAPGYGTGELFF. This sequence joins TRBV5-1 and TRBJ2-2; tentatively, D is TRBD1 (5 bases). The CDR3 has 16 residues. Germline V gene sequence: CDR1 SGHRS, CDR2 YFSETQ. The V end was cut by 0 bases, the J end by 5 bases, with 14 bases between.

This clonotype was counted many times. The genes are TRBV5-1 and TRBJ2-7, with TRBD1 matching over 7 bases. The V and J ends lost 0 bases and 0 bases, in that order; junction bases with no gene match: 0. The CDR3 runs to 14 residues. Germline assignment: CDR1 SGHRS and CDR2 YFSETQ. The CDR3, as DNA: TGCGCCAGCAGCTTGGGGGACAGCTCCTACGAGCAGTACTTC. Encoded protein: CASSLGDSSYEQYF.

This clonotype showed up many times. V is TRBV10-3 and J is TRBJ2-3; 10 bases match TRBD1. The CDR3 runs to 16 residues. The germline V gene encodes CDR1 ENHRY and CDR2 SYGVKD. Unmatched junction bases numbered 16, after V lost 6 bases and J lost 10 bases. CDR3 in DNA: TGTGCCATCAGCGGAGGGACAGGGGCGACGACGTTGGCGCAGTATTTT. This gives the protein CAISGGTGATTLAQYF.

The sample holds many counts of this clonotype. The chain couples TRBV14 to TRBJ1-4; the D gene is possibly TRBD1 (6 bases). Trimming stripped 0 bases from V and 5 bases from J, with 16 bases between. The CDR3 length is 17 residues. Germline V gene lookup returns CDR1 SGHDN and CDR2 FVKESK. Here the CDR3 reads CASSQDTDSSMNEKLFF. CDR3 nucleotide sequence: TGTGCCAGCAGCCAAGATACGGACAGCAGTATGAATGAAAAACTGTTTTTT.

This clonotype was observed many times. V and J are TRBV20-1 and TRBJ2-2; D possibly uses TRBD1 or TRBD2 (6 bases each). This CDR3 has 13 amino acids. The V gene's germline CDR1 is DFQATT and CDR2 SNEGSKA (reference sequence). Between the trimmed V and J ends, which lost 6 bases and 4 bases, there was a span of 12 bases. The CDR3 DNA sequence: TGCAGTGCCCAGAGGGGGGTCACCGGGGAGCTGTTTTTT. Amino acid sequence: CSAQRGVTGELFF.

The chain employs TRBV6-5 and TRBJ1-2; 9 nucleotides line up with TRBD1. Per the germline V gene, CDR1 is MNHEY and CDR2 is SVGAGI. This CDR3 comprises 13 residues. After removal of 6 bases from V and 8 bases from J, the junction contained 7 bases not matched to a gene. The CDR3 DNA follows: TGTGCCAGCAGGGGGGGACAGGGCCACGGCTACACCTTC. Translated, it gives CASRGGQGHGYTF.

In its sample, this clonotype was seen many times. The chain has TRBV2 and TRBJ1-2; 9 bases are shared with TRBD1. Losses at the gene ends were 1 base for V and 5 bases for J; bases not matched to a gene: 5. The V gene's germline CDR1 is SNHLY and CDR2 FYNNEI. The CDR3 has 15 residues. The CDR3 here is CASSEGDRAGYGYTF. DNA for the CDR3: TGTGCCAGCAGTGAAGGGGACAGGGCGGGATATGGCTACACCTTC.

This clonotype was picked up a small number of times. The rearrangement links TRBV3-1 to TRBJ2-3; no clear D. This CDR3 region has 12 residues. Trimming removed 6 bases at V and 0 bases at J, with 4 bases between. CDR1 is LGHDT and CDR2 is YNNKEL in the germline V gene (reference sequence). Here the CDR3 DNA reads TGTGCCAGCAGGAGCAGCACAGATACGCAGTATTTT. Residues: CASRSSTDTQYF.

This clonotype was observed many times. CDR3 sequence reads: CASSLDRGGYTF. The CDR3, as DNA: TGCGCCAGCAGCTTGGACAGGGGGGGCTACACCTTC. The rearrangement uses TRBV5-1 and TRBJ1-2, with 8 bases matching TRBD1. The V gene's germline CDR1 is SGHRS and CDR2 YFSETQ. There are 12 residues in the CDR3. The junction had 0 bases not matched to a gene; V was cut back by 0 bases and J by 8 bases.

This clonotype was found a few times. The V and J genes are TRBV5-1 and TRBJ1-1; D perhaps matches TRBD1 (6 bases). The CDR3 length is 14 residues. Deletions cut 3 bases from V and 1 base from J, with 10 bases between. Germline V CDR1 and CDR2: SGHRS, YFSETQ. CDR3 bases: TGCGCCAGCAGCTCGACGGGGGCGAACACTGAAGCTTTCTTT. It yields the protein CASSSTGANTEAFF.

Comments on this clonotype: This may be a read error, as it is one base from a much larger clone. V usage is TRBV20-1 and J usage is TRBJ2-1; 11 bases align to TRBD2. The CDR3 spans 16 residues. Germline V gives CDR1 DFQATT, CDR2 SNEGSKA (reference sequence). The CDR3 protein is CSARDVSGGALDEEFF. As DNA, the CDR3 is TGCAGTGCTAGAGATGTTAGCGGGGGGGCCCTAGATGAGGAGTTCTTC.

This clonotype was seen ten or more times. V gene TRBV10-3 combines with J gene TRBJ2-5; D ambiguous. CDR3 size: 13 residues. The V gene's germline CDR1 is ENHRY and CDR2 SYGVKD. V lost 4 bases, J lost 1 base, and 7 bases lay in between. The CDR3 loop is CAISVDPQETQYF. For the CDR3, the DNA is TGTGCCATCAGTGTAGACCCCCAAGAGACCCAGTACTTC.

This clonotype showed up many times. V and J are TRBV12-3 or TRBV12-4 and TRBJ2-1, with D unresolved. The CDR3 spans 12 residues. Trimming pared 3 bases from V and 4 bases from J, leaving 4 bases between. The DNA for the CDR3 is TGTGCCAGCAGTTTTGTGTACAATGAGCAGTTCTTC. This codes for CASSFVYNEQFF.

This clonotype came up many times. This chain connects TRBV28 to TRBJ2-7; a possible D gene is TRBD1 (5 bases). The ends were cut back, 6 bases at V and 1 base at J, with 13 bases in the middle. This CDR3 comprises 14 residues. From germline, CDR1 is MDHEN and CDR2 SYDVKM. This CDR3 reads CASSNPRVSYEQYF. CDR3 sequence (DNA): TGTGCCAGCAGCAACCCCAGGGTTTCCTACGAGCAGTACTTC.